This TCR beta chain was identified during a study of human T cells and chemical hapten exposure. Study-level background: Yields of TCR per sample differed, chiefly owing to small differences in pooled library volume.

Time point indicated: patch test 2, 6 weeks after DPC sensitization. Stated treatment: therapeutic diphenylcyclopropenone sensitization with weekly scalp DPC. The CDR3 extends over 14 amino acids. Germline values: CDR1 SGDLS, CDR2 YYNGEE. Trimming removed 5 bases from V and 2 bases from J, with 11 bases in between. During construction of the library, unique molecular identifiers were attached to individual cDNA molecules for quantitative, reproducible TCR counting. In the authors' methods: With a range of about 23,224 to 750,000, the median per sample was about 92,000 TCRs. MiXCR, applied by TCRdb to the RACE reads, yields one record per CDR3 protein. The V and J calls and clone size come from TCRdb's table, not from the authors' own analysis. The sample yields about 78,000 distinct CDR3 sequences, about 9% seen once. Note on this clonotype: Its antigen is not identified.

The study's findings and limits: Relative to controls, expanded TCRs formed significantly more large CDR3 similarity clusters.

The origin of this receptor is a woman in her fifties or sixties with alopecia areata. Some clones in this sample may be carry-over from other donors' samples. The sequences come from whole blood, collected in connection with sensitization to the hapten diphenylcyclopropenone (DPC). This chain links TRBV9 with TRBJ1-5; D gene unclear. The CDR3 here is CASSAGSGNQPQHF. CDR3 nucleotides: TGTGCCAGCAGTGCAGGATCGGGCAATCAGCCCCAGCATTTT. The full variable domain, with the rest looked up from reference TRBV9 and TRBJ1-5, is DSGVTQTPKHLITATGQRVTLRCSPRSGDLSVYWYQQSLDQGLQFLIQYYNGEERAKGNILERFSAQQFPDLHSELNLSSLELGDSALYFCASSAGSGNQPQHFGDGTRLSIL.